The rows below give T cell receptor beta chains drawn from one sample of a study of blood T cell repertoires in COVID-19. Sequencing was performed with immunoSEQ multiplex PCR; in TCRdb, only in-frame clones are kept and a portion is missing. The top ten clones hold roughly 9.2% of a sample with 150,000 to 200,000 clones, approximately 88% of them seen once. What was sequenced was peripheral blood. The source is an elderly woman with active or convalescent COVID-19. The CDR3 runs from the conserved cysteine through the conserved F or W. A D gene is named only where the DNA matches it firmly. Clone size is not always given. Where it is, it says once, few, many or a class for expanded clones.

v_gene,abundance,d_gene,j_gene,CDR3aa,CDR3nt
TRBV19,-,TRBD2,TRBJ2-1,CASRRSGGAFHEQFF,TGTGCCAGTAGGAGAAGCGGGGGGGCTTTCCATGAGCAGTTCTTC
TRBV6-5,-,-,TRBJ1-2,CASRNPNFQNGYTF,TGTGCCAGCAGGAACCCAAACTTCCAAAATGGCTACACCTTC
TRBV27,-,TRBD2,TRBJ2-7,CASSLTSGAYEQYF,TGTGCCAGCAGTTTGACTAGCGGGGCTTACGAGCAGTACTTC
TRBV5-5,-,TRBD1,TRBJ1-3,CASSLLGQGLAGNTIYF,TGTGCCAGCAGCTTGCTCGGACAGGGTTTGGCTGGAAACACCATATATTTT
TRBV6-5,-,TRBD1,TRBJ1-2,CASRIDREGYTF,TGTGCCAGCAGGATCGACAGGGAAGGCTACACCTTC
TRBV6-2/TRBV6-3,-,-,TRBJ1-1,CASSFHRVSEAFF,TGTGCCAGCAGTTTCCACAGGGTTTCTGAAGCTTTCTTT
TRBV7-2,-,TRBD2,TRBJ2-3,CASSLLTSGVSTDTQYF,TGTGCCAGCAGCTTATTGACTAGCGGGGTTTCCACAGATACGCAGTATTTT
TRBV19,few,-,TRBJ1-2,CAIRGEGQGNYGYTF,TGTGCCATACGAGGAGAGGGGCAGGGGAACTATGGCTACACCTTC
TRBV19,-,TRBD2,TRBJ2-1,CASSSGGAYFPGEQFF,TGTGCCAGTTCTAGCGGGGGGGCGTATTTTCCTGGGGAGCAGTTCTTC
TRBV18,-,TRBD1,TRBJ1-2,CASSPGTGIEHTF,TGTGCCAGCTCACCCGGGACAGGGATCGAGCACACCTTC
TRBV7-2,-,TRBD1,TRBJ2-7,CASSLGGQSYEQYF,TGTGCCAGCAGCTTAGGGGGACAGAGCTACGAGCAGTACTTC
TRBV25-1,-,-,TRBJ1-1,CASSARGNSEAFF,TGTGCCAGCAGTGCAAGGGGAAACAGTGAAGCTTTCTTT
TRBV18,-,TRBD1,TRBJ1-1,CASSPPTTGGVEAFF,TGTGCCAGCTCACCACCGACAACAGGGGGTGTTGAAGCTTTCTTT
TRBV6-5,-,-,TRBJ1-2,CASRSSGTHYGYTF,TGTGCCAGCAGATCCTCCGGGACACACTATGGCTACACCTTC
TRBV4-1,-,-,TRBJ2-2,CASSQDISARRLGNTGELFF,TGCGCCAGCAGCCAAGATATTTCGGCAAGGCGACTCGGGAACACCGGGGAGCTGTTTTTT
TRBV7-2,-,TRBD2,TRBJ2-3,CASSLGGRASTDTQYF,TGTGCCAGCAGCTTAGGCGGGAGAGCTAGCACAGATACGCAGTATTTT
TRBV19,-,-,TRBJ1-1,CASSRGFGGTEAFF,TGTGCCAGTAGTAGGGGGTTCGGGGGCACTGAAGCTTTCTTT
TRBV2,-,-,TRBJ1-5,CASRQPNQPQHF,TGTGCCAGCAGACAGCCCAATCAGCCCCAGCATTTT
TRBV19,few,TRBD1,TRBJ1-6,CASTPDRGNSPLHF,TGTGCCAGTACCCCGGACAGGGGCAATTCACCCCTCCACTTT
TRBV5-1,-,-,TRBJ2-3,CASSLVQGRTDTQYF,TGCGCCAGCAGCTTGGTTCAGGGGCGGACAGATACGCAGTATTTT
TRBV19,-,TRBD1,TRBJ1-4,CASSIMGQGEKLFF,TGTGCCAGTAGTATCATGGGACAGGGGGAAAAACTGTTTTTT
TRBV27,-,-,TRBJ1-2,CAIWTDFNYGYTF,TGTGCCATATGGACAGACTTTAACTATGGCTACACCTTC
TRBV3-1/TRBV3-2,-,-,TRBJ2-7,CASSQDPIGEGEQYF,TGTGCCAGCAGCCAAGATCCGATCGGGGAAGGGGAGCAGTACTTC
TRBV12-5,-,-,TRBJ1-6,CASGLASNSPLHF,TGTGCTAGTGGATTGGCATCCAATTCACCCCTCCACTTT
TRBV10-3,-,TRBD2,TRBJ2-7,CAISGTSGSYEQYF,TGTGCCATCAGTGGGACTAGCGGGTCCTACGAGCAGTACTTC
TRBV18,-,-,TRBJ1-5,CASSSISPLQGRISNQPQHF,TGTGCCAGCTCATCCATATCACCCCTACAGGGACGGATTAGCAATCAGCCCCAGCATTTT
TRBV5-1,-,-,TRBJ1-5,CASSLAGEGNQPQHF,TGCGCCAGCAGCTTGGCCGGAGAGGGCAATCAGCCCCAGCATTTT
TRBV2,-,TRBD1,TRBJ2-1,CASSPGQGNEQFF,TGTGCCAGCAGCCCGGGACAGGGGAATGAGCAGTTCTTC
TRBV7-9,-,TRBD2,TRBJ2-2,CASSLARGGNTGELFF,TGTGCCAGCAGCTTAGCGCGCGGGGGAAACACCGGGGAGCTGTTTTTT
TRBV19,-,-,TRBJ1-2,CASSISENNYGYTF,TGTGCCAGTAGTATATCGGAGAATAACTATGGCTACACCTTC
TRBV19,once,-,TRBJ2-2,CASSIGGAHTGELFF,TGTGCCAGTAGTATAGGCGGGGCGCACACCGGGGAGCTGTTTTTT
TRBV6-5,-,TRBD1,TRBJ2-1,CASSPGQGYNEQFF,TGTGCCAGCAGCCCGGGACAGGGGTACAATGAGCAGTTCTTC
TRBV9,-,TRBD2,TRBJ2-1,CASSAPRRGANNEQFF,TGTGCCAGCAGCGCCCCTCGGCGGGGGGCTAACAATGAGCAGTTCTTC
TRBV11-2,-,-,TRBJ1-2,CASSFEDRIGGYTF,TGTGCCAGCAGCTTCGAAGACAGGATCGGTGGCTACACCTTC
TRBV18,few,-,TRBJ2-5,CASSPQSLSGTLRQETQYF,TGTGCCAGCTCACCACAATCTCTCTCGGGGACACTCAGACAAGAGACCCAGTACTTC
TRBV10-3,-,-,TRBJ1-1,CATLTEAFF,TGTGCCACCCTAACTGAAGCTTTCTTT
TRBV11-3,once,-,TRBJ1-6,CASSLAKSPLHF,TGTGCCAGCAGCTTAGCTAAGTCACCCCTCCACTTT
TRBV2,-,-,TRBJ1-5,CASSESQGVSNQPQHF,TGTGCCAGCAGTGAGTCGCAGGGTGTTAGCAATCAGCCCCAGCATTTT
TRBV30,-,-,TRBJ1-2,CAWSVGENYGYTF,TGTGCCTGGAGTGTAGGAGAGAACTATGGCTACACCTTC
TRBV7-7,-,-,TRBJ1-4,CASSLGSGATNEKLFF,TGTGCTAGCAGCTTAGGTTCGGGGGCAACTAATGAAAAACTGTTTTTT
TRBV12-5,-,-,TRBJ2-5,CASGSGSQETQYF,TGTGCTAGTGGGTCGGGGTCCCAAGAGACCCAGTACTTC
TRBV19,-,TRBD1,TRBJ1-5,CASRDPGQGFSQPQHF,TGTGCCAGTAGGGATCCGGGACAGGGCTTCAGTCAGCCCCAGCATTTT